The rows below give T cell receptor beta chains drawn from one sample of a study of T-cell reconstitution after alpha-beta-depleted transplantation in children. A single record per CDR3 protein comes from TCRdb applying MiXCR to the PCR reads. This table holds about 460,000 distinct CDR3 sequences, about 12% found once. Source: PBMCs from the stem cell graft donor, taken from the stem cell graft. These receptors were taken from a human donor who donated a stem cell graft to a child with combined immunodeficiency. CDR3s include the opening cysteine and the closing phenylalanine or tryptophan. A D gene is named only where the DNA matches it firmly. Part of the rows lack a size; the others show once, few, many or a class for expanded clones.

D gene | J gene | clone size | V gene | CDR3 DNA | CDR3 protein
- | TRBJ2-7 | few | TRBV3-1 | TGTGCCAGCAGCCAAGAAACGTTCTCCTACGAGCAGTACTTC | CASSQETFSYEQYF
- | TRBJ2-1 | - | TRBV3-1 | TGTGCCAGCAGCCAAGATACCCACCCTAAGGGGAGCTCCTACAATGAGCAGTTCTTC | CASSQDTHPKGSSYNEQFF
TRBD2 | TRBJ2-6 | - | TRBV2 | TGTGCCAGCACGGGGGGAAAGGGCTCTGGGGCCAACGTCCTGACTTTC | CASTGGKGSGANVLTF
TRBD1 | TRBJ2-2 | many | TRBV9 | TGTGCCAGCAGCAAGACAGGGGGGGACTACACCGGGGAGCTGTTTTTT | CASSKTGGDYTGELFF
- | TRBJ1-6 | - | TRBV27 | TGTGCCAGCAGTCCCGGGGGGTCGGGTTCACCCCTCCACTTT | CASSPGGSGSPLHF
- | TRBJ2-7 | many | TRBV12-3/TRBV12-4 | TGTGCCAGCAGTTTCTTTCCCCTGACCTACGAGCAGTACTTC | CASSFFPLTYEQYF
TRBD1 | TRBJ2-1 | - | TRBV7-3 | TGTGCCAGCAGCCCCCAACCGGGACAGCCGTCCAATGAGCAGTTCTTC | CASSPQPGQPSNEQFF
- | TRBJ2-1 | many | TRBV29-1 | TGCAGCGTGGACCAGGGTTTGGGGACCCTCAATGAGCAGTTCTTC | CSVDQGLGTLNEQFF
TRBD1 | TRBJ2-7 | - | TRBV6-1 | TGTGCCAGCAGCAACCCGACAGGGTTTCCCGAGCAGTACTTC | CASSNPTGFPEQYF
TRBD1 | TRBJ1-1 | few | TRBV2 | TGTGCCAGCAGACGGGACAGTAACACTGAAGCTTTCTTT | CASRRDSNTEAFF
- | TRBJ1-5 | - | TRBV27 | TGTGCCAGCAGACTCCCCGGGACTGACCCAAGGCCCCAGCATTTT | CASRLPGTDPRPQHF
- | TRBJ2-2 | - | TRBV12-3/TRBV12-4 | TGTGCCAGCAGTCCATATGAGGGACCCACGGGGGAGCTGTTTTTT | CASSPYEGPTGELFF
- | TRBJ2-7 | few | TRBV12-3/TRBV12-4 | TGTGCCAGCAGTTTGCCGAACCAGGGGAGAGAGCAGTACTTC | CASSLPNQGREQYF
- | TRBJ1-1 | few | TRBV28 | TGTGCCACATATCCCCCCTCTGTGAGTATGAACACTGAAGCTTTCTTT | CATYPPSVSMNTEAFF
- | TRBJ1-1 | - | TRBV4-1 | TGCGCCAGCAGCCAAGGCCTGTTGGGTTTGGACACTGAAGCTTTCTTT | CASSQGLLGLDTEAFF
- | TRBJ1-1 | many | TRBV20-1 | TGCAGTGCTTGCCCCCGAGGGGCGGGAACTGAAGCTTTCTTT | CSACPRGAGTEAFF
- | TRBJ2-5 | few | TRBV5-6 | TGTGCCAGCAGCTTTAGTAGCGGCCAAGAGACCCAGTACTTC | CASSFSSGQETQYF
- | TRBJ2-7 | many | TRBV6-5 | TGTGCCAGCAAGCACAGATACGAGCAGTACTTC | CASKHRYEQYF
TRBD1 | TRBJ2-7 | many | TRBV6-6 | TGTGCCAGCAGCCGGACAGGGTCCCACGAGCAGTACTTC | CASSRTGSHEQYF
TRBD1 | TRBJ2-5 | - | TRBV10-3 | TGTGCCACCGGACAGGGTATCGGAGAGACCCAGTACTTC | CATGQGIGETQYF
- | TRBJ2-1 | once | TRBV7-2 | TGTGCCAGCAGCTTAGCCCCCCCGGGGGGCGGAGGGATTGGGCAGTTCTTC | CASSLAPPGGGGIGQFF
- | TRBJ2-1 | many | TRBV7-3 | TGTGCCAGCAGCCAACAGGGTGGTGAGCAGTTCTTC | CASSQQGGEQFF
TRBD1 | TRBJ1-5 | many | TRBV12-3/TRBV12-4 | TGTGCCAGCAGTTTAACGGGACAGTCCGAGTCGCCCCAGCATTTT | CASSLTGQSESPQHF
TRBD1 | TRBJ1-3 | many | TRBV10-3 | TGTGCCATCAGTGGCCGGGACAGCCACTCTGGAAACACCATATATTTT | CAISGRDSHSGNTIYF
- | TRBJ2-5 | - | TRBV6-2/TRBV6-3 | TGTGCCAGCAGTTATCTCGGGGGGCGAGAAGAGACCCAGTACTTC | CASSYLGGREETQYF
- | TRBJ1-5 | few | TRBV12-3/TRBV12-4 | TGTGCCAGCAGTCCGTTCGTGGCAAGCAATCAGCCCCAGCATTTT | CASSPFVASNQPQHF
- | TRBJ2-2 | - | TRBV24-1 | TGTGCCACCAGTGAAAGGGCCGGGGAGCTGTTTTTT | CATSERAGELFF
- | TRBJ1-1 | few | TRBV18 | TGTGCCAGCTCACCACTTAAAGGGGGTTTAACTGAAGCTTTCTTT | CASSPLKGGLTEAFF